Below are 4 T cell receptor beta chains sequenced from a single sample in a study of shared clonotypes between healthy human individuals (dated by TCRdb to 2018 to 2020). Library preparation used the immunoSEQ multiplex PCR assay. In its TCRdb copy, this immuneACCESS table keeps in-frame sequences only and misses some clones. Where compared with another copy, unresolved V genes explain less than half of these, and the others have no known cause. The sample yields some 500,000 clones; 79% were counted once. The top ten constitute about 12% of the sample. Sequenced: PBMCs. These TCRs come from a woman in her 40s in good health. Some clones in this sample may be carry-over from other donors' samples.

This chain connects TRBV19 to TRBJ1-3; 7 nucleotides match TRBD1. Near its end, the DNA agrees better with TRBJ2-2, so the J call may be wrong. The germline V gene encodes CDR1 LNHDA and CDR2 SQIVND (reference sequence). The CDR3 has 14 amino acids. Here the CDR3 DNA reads TGTGCCAGTAGAAGACAGGGCGTCACCGGGGAGCTGTTTTTT. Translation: CASRRQGVTGELFF.

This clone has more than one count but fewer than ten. CDR3 nucleotide sequence: TGTGCCATCAGAGAGGAGGGGGGAGGTTATGGCTACACCTTC. Its protein is CAIREEGGGYGYTF. The chain carries TRBV10-3 and TRBJ1-2, with a possible D match to TRBD1 (6 bases). The CDR3 loop spans 14 amino acids. With 6 bases removed from V and 5 bases from J, the gap between germline ends came to 16 bases. The germline CDR1 and CDR2 sequences are ENHRY and SYGVKD.

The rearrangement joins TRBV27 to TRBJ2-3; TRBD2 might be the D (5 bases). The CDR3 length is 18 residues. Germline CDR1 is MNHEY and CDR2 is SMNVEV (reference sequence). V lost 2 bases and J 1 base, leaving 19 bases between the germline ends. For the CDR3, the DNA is TGTGCCAGCAGTTTACGGTGGAGCGGCGAATTGGGCACAGATACGCAGTATTTT. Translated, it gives CASSLRWSGELGTDTQYF.

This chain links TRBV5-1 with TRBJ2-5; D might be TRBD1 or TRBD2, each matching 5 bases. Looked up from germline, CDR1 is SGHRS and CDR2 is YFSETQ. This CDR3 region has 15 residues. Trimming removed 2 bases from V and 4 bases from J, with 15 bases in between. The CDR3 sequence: CASSFTGTPPETQYF. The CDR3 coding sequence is TGCGCCAGCAGCTTTACCGGGACGCCACCAGAGACCCAGTACTTC.